This T cell receptor beta chain was identified in a study of tumor and adjacent non-tumor tissue in lung cancer. The CDR3 is made up of 15 amino acids. CDR1 is ENHRY, CDR2 SYGVKD, per germline. TCRbeta libraries were built with three rounds of nested PCR, modified from ARM-PCR. TCRdb re-derived calls from the multiplex PCR reads in MiXCR, one entry per CDR3 protein. The sample consists of over 80,000 distinct CDR3 sequences, roughly 80% of them appearing once. Study outcomes and limitations: TCR diversity was significantly greater in tumor than normal lung tissue.

Details on this clonotype: Antigen specificity is unknown. The junction shows a germline mismatch at one end, possibly a read error.

No cell sorting was done before RNA was extracted from the tissue. Distant lung tissue was collected more than 3 cm away from the tumor edge. Input material: distant non-tumor lung tissue. This sequence joins TRBV10-3 and TRBJ2-3; 9 bases fit TRBD2. The origin of this receptor is a man aged 55 to 70 with small cell lung cancer. The CDR3 is CAISSASGNTDTQYF. In nucleotides, the CDR3 is TGTGCCATCAGCTCGGCTAGCGGGAACACAGACACGCAGTATTTT.